One sample yielded the 7 T cell receptor beta chains listed below, sequenced in a study of T cells after yellow fever vaccination. Using its own MiXCR run on the 5' RACE reads, TCRdb lists one record per CDR3 protein. The sample yields a few hundred thousand distinct CDR3 sequences, 3.6% seen once. The sample consisted of PBMCs, taken 15 days after the yellow fever booster vaccination. Receptors were obtained from a man aged 18 to 29 who received the YFV17D yellow fever vaccine.

This clonotype was recorded at least ten times. The CDR3: CRGGRPNEKLFF. The CDR3 bases are TGCAGAGGGGGCAGGCCAAATGAAAAACTGTTTTTT. The chain uses TRBV29-1 and TRBJ1-4; 7 bases fit TRBD1. Germline CDR1 reads SQVTM; CDR2 reads ANQGSEA. CDR3 length equals 12 residues.

V is TRBV20-1 and J is TRBJ1-5; no reliable D call. Per germline, CDR1 DFQATT and CDR2 SNEGSKA (reference sequence). V lost 2 bases, J lost 4 bases, and 12 bases lay in between. This CDR3 is built from 14 residues. The chain's CDR3 is CSARPELENQPQHF. The CDR3 coding sequence is TGCAGTGCTAGACCCGAGCTGGAAAATCAGCCCCAGCATTTT.

This clonotype was observed a handful of times. This sequence joins TRBV6-2 or TRBV6-3 and TRBJ2-1; unclear D gene. Germline V gene data show CDR1 as MNHEY and CDR2 as SVGEGT. The germline V and J ends were trimmed by 5 bases and 9 bases, with 11 bases remaining between them. There are 12 residues in the CDR3. The CDR3 nucleotides are TGTGCCAGCAGTGGGGTACGGATTGAGCAGTTCTTC. It yields the protein CASSGVRIEQFF.

This clonotype appeared many times. The chain carries TRBV12-3 or TRBV12-4 and TRBJ2-3; tentative D call: TRBD2 (6 bases). V was clipped by 3 bases and J by 6 bases, with 10 bases between them. The CDR3 is 13 residues long. This CDR3 reads CASSLGGMDTQYF. The CDR3 DNA sequence: TGTGCCAGCAGTTTGGGCGGGATGGATACGCAGTATTTT.

This clonotype was counted ten times or more. This chain joins TRBV7-9 and TRBJ2-3; 9 nucleotides agree with TRBD1. In germline, CDR1 is SEHNR, CDR2 FQNEAQ (reference sequence). CDR3 length: 15 residues. Trimming cost V 5 bases and J 7 bases; bases outside gene matches: 10. CDR3 sequence: CASSTWGTGTNTQYF. The DNA of the CDR3 is TGTGCCAGCAGCACGTGGGGGACAGGGACCAATACGCAGTATTTT.

This clonotype was recorded at least ten times. V is TRBV6-5 and J is TRBJ2-3; 7 bases fit TRBD1. Losses at the gene ends were 2 bases for V and 4 bases for J; bases not matched to a gene: 9. Germline-derived CDR1 and CDR2 are MNHEY and SVGAGI. The CDR3 loop spans 16 amino acids. The CDR3 DNA sequence: TGTGCCAGCAGTTACACTCGGGTTACAGGGGCAGATACGCAGTATTTT. Translated, it gives CASSYTRVTGADTQYF.

This clonotype has a count of ten or more. CDR3 bases: TGTGCCAGCAGCCGAGGACAGGGCGACAATGAGCAGTTCTTC. Translated: CASSRGQGDNEQFF. The chain recombines TRBV12-3 or TRBV12-4 with TRBJ2-1; 8 bases agree with TRBD1. The ends lost 6 bases at V and 5 bases at J; junction bases unmatched: 6. The CDR3 length is 14 residues.